These 8 T cell receptor beta chains came from one sample sequenced in a study of blood T cell repertoires in COVID-19. Some clones are missing from TCRdb's copy, which holds only in-frame ones; the method was immunoSEQ multiplex PCR. The sample lists roughly 97,000 clones, less than 95% occurring once. The sample was peripheral blood. The receptors stem from a man in his 60s with acute or convalescent COVID-19.

The chain couples TRBV5-6 to TRBJ2-2; TRBD1 aligns across 10 bases. The CDR3 is made up of 17 amino acids. The trim removed 4 bases at V and 8 bases at J, leaving 14 bases unmatched. The germline CDR1 and CDR2 sequences are SGHDT and YYEEEE. CDR3 protein: CASSRRSGTGESGELFF. The CDR3 DNA sequence: TGTGCCAGCAGCCGACGATCCGGGACAGGGGAGTCAGGGGAGCTGTTTTTT.

CDR3 bases: TGTGCCAGCAGCTCCAACACCAATAACTATGGCTACACCTTC. Its translation: CASSSNTNNYGYTF. The V and J genes are TRBV11-1 and TRBJ1-2; unclear D gene. Germline V lookup: CDR1 SGHAT, CDR2 FQDESV (reference sequence). The CDR3 spans 14 residues. With 4 bases removed from V and 1 base from J, the gap between germline ends came to 10 bases.

CDR3 protein: CASSYGGTNTEAFF. In DNA form, the CDR3 reads TGTGCCAGCAGTTACGGAGGGACGAACACTGAAGCTTTCTTT. The chain links TRBV6-2 or TRBV6-3 to TRBJ1-1, with a weak D call TRBD1 (5 bases). V dropped 2 bases and J dropped 1 base, with 8 bases sitting between them. The CDR3 sequence is 14 residues long. Per the germline V gene, CDR1 is MNHEY and CDR2 is SVGEGT.

V usage is TRBV27 and J usage is TRBJ1-5; no reliable D call. V lost 0 bases and J lost 8, with 11 bases in between. This CDR3 has 14 amino acids. Germline V gene data show CDR1 as MNHEY and CDR2 as SMNVEV (reference sequence). The CDR3 DNA reads as TGTGCCAGCAGTTTATCGACGGGGTGGGAGCCCCAGCATTTT. Its translation: CASSLSTGWEPQHF.

CDR3 region: CASSQDPRGSGTEAFF. The CDR3 DNA is TGCGCCAGCAGCCAAGATCCTCGGGGTTCGGGGACTGAAGCTTTCTTT. The rearrangement joins TRBV4-1 to TRBJ1-1; D gene ambiguous. The V gene lost 0 bases and the J gene lost 5 bases, with 16 bases spanning the gap. In germline, CDR1 is MGHRA, CDR2 YSYEKL. The CDR3 sequence is 16 residues long.

The rearrangement uses TRBV2 and TRBJ1-5; no reliable D call. Trimming took off 0 bases at V and 0 bases at J, with 12 bases between the two ends. This CDR3 region has 17 residues. Germline CDR1 reads SNHLY; CDR2 reads FYNNEI. The CDR3 nucleotides are TGTGCCAGCAGTGAAGCGCTGTACCTGGCTAGCAATCAGCCCCAGCATTTT. Its protein product is CASSEALYLASNQPQHF. The full variable domain, completed using reference TRBV2 and TRBJ1-5, is EPEVTQTPSHQVTQMGQEVILRCVPISNHLYFYWYRQILGQKVEFLVSFYNNEISEKSEIFDDQFSVERPDGSNFTLKIRSTKLEDSAMYFCASSEALYLASNQPQHFGDGTRLSIL.

This clone was found once. The V and J genes are TRBV10-2 and TRBJ1-1; a weak D match, TRBD1 (5 bases). The germline CDR1 and CDR2 sequences are WSHSY and SAAADI. Trimming shortened V by 6 bases and J by 4 bases, and 12 bases separated the two germline ends. The CDR3 length is 13 residues. CDR3 sequence: CASRQGWGTEAFF. As DNA, the CDR3 is TGCGCCAGCAGGCAGGGATGGGGCACTGAAGCTTTCTTT.

The V and J genes are TRBV5-6 and TRBJ2-2; TRBD1 matches 8 bases. After removal of 1 base from V and 5 bases from J, the junction contained 1 base not matched to a gene. From germline, CDR1 is SGHDT and CDR2 YYEEEE. This CDR3 is built from 14 residues. This CDR3 is CASSLTGGTGELFF. The CDR3 region has the DNA TGTGCCAGCAGCTTGACAGGGGGGACCGGGGAGCTGTTTTTT. Supplemented by reference TRBV5-6 and TRBJ2-2, the full variable domain reads DAGVTQSPTHLIKTRGQQVTLRCSPKSGHDTVSWYQQALGQGPQFIFQYYEEEERQRGNFPDRFSGHQFPNYSSELNVNALLLGDSALYLCASSLTGGTGELFFGEGSRLTVL.